The 19 T cell receptor beta chains below all came from one sample that was sequenced in a study of cytomegalovirus exposure and HLA in healthy donors. The PCR employed 60 Vbeta primers together with 13 Jbeta primers. Sequencing used immunoSEQ multiplex PCR; TCRdb keeps in-frame clones, though not all of them. The data hold 100,000 to 150,000 clones, with around three quarters observed a single time. Material for sequencing was PBMCs. These receptors were taken from a woman in her forties or fifties in good health and CMV-seronegative.

This chain joins TRBV27 and TRBJ1-3, with 8 bases matching TRBD1. In germline, CDR1 is MNHEY, CDR2 SMNVEV (reference sequence). J was trimmed by 4 bases and V by 8 bases; bases with no gene match: 4. This CDR3 comprises 13 residues. The CDR3 nucleotides read TGTGCCAGCGGCCGGACAGGGGGAAACACCATATATTTT. This encodes CASGRTGGNTIYF.

This clone was seen once. The chain has TRBV6-5 and TRBJ2-1, with TRBD1 as a possible D gene (5 bases). V was clipped by 6 bases and J by 0 bases, with 12 bases between them. This CDR3 has 15 residues. CDR1 and CDR2 from the germline V gene are MNHEY and SVGAGI. The CDR3 bases are TGTGCCAGCAGGGGGCGTTGGAGCTCCTACAATGAGCAGTTCTTC. Translated, it gives CASRGRWSSYNEQFF.

The rearrangement joins TRBV27 to TRBJ2-7, with D perhaps TRBD2 (6 bases). The CDR3 runs 14 residues. The germline gives CDR1 MNHEY, CDR2 SMNVEV (reference sequence). The V gene lost 1 base and the J gene lost 7 bases, with 14 bases spanning the gap. As DNA, the CDR3 is TGTGCCAGCAGTTTATACCCGGGAGCGAGGGAGCAGTACGTC. Translation gives CASSLYPGAREQYV.

About this clone itself: The junction departs from germline at one end; a sequencing error may be responsible. The CDR3 is CASRAGQGEKLFF. The CDR3 DNA reads TGTGCAAGCAGGGCAGGGCAGGGAGAAAAACTGTTTTTT. The chain employs TRBV27 and TRBJ1-4; TRBD1 is a possible D gene (5 bases). CDR1 is MNHEY and CDR2 is SMNVEV in the germline V gene (reference sequence). The CDR3 spans 13 residues.

This clone was observed a handful of times. V is TRBV10-3 and J is TRBJ2-7, with 9 positions matching TRBD2. J gave up 1 base and V 5 bases, and 6 bases lay outside the gene matches. Germline V gene data show CDR1 as ENHRY and CDR2 as SYGVKD. This CDR3 region has 15 residues. The CDR3 is CAISRSGSRSYEQYF. Written as DNA, the CDR3 is TGTGCCATCAGTCGTAGCGGGAGTAGGTCCTACGAGCAGTACTTC.

J is TRBJ2-1 and V is TRBV30, with TRBD2 matching 9 bases. Germline assignment: CDR1 GTSNPN and CDR2 SVGIG (reference sequence). The ends lost 3 bases at V and 6 bases at J; junction bases unmatched: 12. The length of the CDR3 is 16 residues. The chain's CDR3 is CAWSPPRAGGFNEQFF. DNA of the CDR3: TGTGCCTGGAGCCCTCCCCGGGCGGGAGGGTTCAATGAGCAGTTCTTC.

The CDR3 sequence is CASSPPGRGNGYTF. The CDR3 DNA sequence: TGTGCCAGCAGCCCCCCGGGCAGGGGCAATGGCTACACCTTC. The rearrangement links TRBV7-2 to TRBJ1-2; tentative D call: TRBD1 (6 bases). The V gene's germline CDR1 is SGHTA and CDR2 FQGNSA. The V end was cut by 5 bases, the J end by 6 bases, with 16 bases between. This CDR3 has 14 amino acids.

The chain has TRBV7-9 and TRBJ2-7; D might be TRBD2 (5 bases). Germline V gene data show CDR1 as SEHNR and CDR2 as FQNEAQ (reference sequence). Trimming took off 4 bases at V and 5 bases at J, with 24 bases between the two ends. The CDR3 totals 17 residues. The CDR3: CASSSGVLAINEDEQYV. The DNA of the CDR3 is TGTGCCAGCAGCTCCGGGGTACTGGCTATAAATGAGGACGAGCAGTACGTC.

This clone was detected a few times. J is TRBJ1-4 and V is TRBV5-1; D is perhaps TRBD1 (5 bases). The CDR3 spans 15 residues. In germline, CDR1 is SGHRS, CDR2 YFSETQ. V lost 4 bases to trimming and J lost 4 bases, with 14 bases between them. CDR3 loop: CASSPWTSVNEKLFF. In DNA form, the CDR3 reads TGCGCCAGCAGCCCATGGACATCCGTTAATGAAAAACTGTTTTTT.

The J gene is TRBJ2-5, the V gene TRBV5-1, with 7 bases identical to TRBD1. This CDR3 has 14 amino acids. Trimming at V came to 0 bases and at J to 2 bases, leaving 1 base not matched to a gene. Looked up from germline, CDR1 is SGHRS and CDR2 is YFSETQ. CDR3 DNA: TGCGCCAGCAGCTTGGAGGGACAGCAAGAGACCCAGTACTTC. Protein product: CASSLEGQQETQYF.

The rearrangement uses TRBV4-3 and TRBJ1-2; D is uncertain. The ends were cut back, 4 bases at V and 6 bases at J, with 12 bases in the middle. The CDR3 length is 13 residues. Germline V gene sequence: CDR1 LGHNA, CDR2 YSLEER. The CDR3 loop reads CASSPQLLDGYTF. CDR3 bases: TGCGCCAGCAGCCCTCAGTTGCTTGATGGCTACACCTTC.

In its sample, this clone was seen once. V is TRBV4-2 and J is TRBJ2-1; D is undetermined. The V end was cut by 3 bases, the J end by 1 base, with 13 bases between. This CDR3 region has 16 residues. Germline V gene data show CDR1 as LGHNA and CDR2 as YNFKEQ. The CDR3 here is CASSQAEKSSYNEQFF. In DNA form, the CDR3 reads TGTGCCAGCAGCCAGGCGGAGAAGTCGTCCTACAATGAGCAGTTCTTC.

The chain couples TRBV5-1 to TRBJ2-7; 13 bases fit TRBD2. This CDR3 is 18 amino acids long. Germline CDR1 reads SGHRS; CDR2 reads YFSETQ. The J segment lost 0 bases and the V segment lost 4 bases, leaving 10 bases of the junction unmatched. The chain's CDR3 is CASSAFGTSGTTSYEQYF. The CDR3 nucleotides read TGCGCCAGCAGCGCATTCGGGACTAGCGGGACCACCTCCTACGAGCAGTACTTC.

The chain uses TRBV11-3 and TRBJ2-1; TRBD2 aligns across 7 bases. The germline gives CDR1 SGHNT, CDR2 YENEEA. Trimming took 5 bases from V and 2 from J; bases not matched to a gene: 6. This CDR3 has 15 amino acids. CDR3 amino acids: CASSPGGGAYNEQFF. The CDR3, as DNA: TGTGCCAGCAGCCCCGGTGGGGGGGCCTACAATGAGCAGTTCTTC.

This clone was observed a single time. The chain employs TRBV29-1 and TRBJ1-5, with TRBD1 as a possible D gene (5 bases). Germline V lookup: CDR1 SQVTM, CDR2 ANQGSEA. V was trimmed by 6 bases and J by 4 bases, leaving 13 bases between them. This CDR3 spans 13 amino acids. CDR3 nucleotides: TGCAGCGTACAGGAAAGCGTGAATCAGCCCCAGCATTTT. It is translated as CSVQESVNQPQHF.

The V gene is TRBV9, the J gene TRBJ1-3, with D perhaps TRBD1 (5 bases). The CDR3 extends over 14 amino acids. Trimming removed 3 bases at V and 0 bases at J, with 7 bases between. Looked up from germline, CDR1 is SGDLS and CDR2 is YYNGEE. CDR3: CASSAGPSGNTIYF. The CDR3 region has the DNA TGTGCCAGCAGCGCAGGGCCCTCTGGAAACACCATATATTTT.

This clone showed up just a few times. The rearrangement uses TRBV5-4 and TRBJ2-1; 7 bases agree with TRBD2. This CDR3 contains 16 residues. V trimming: 0 bases; J trimming: 5 bases; junction bases outside the gene matches: 8. Germline loops: CDR1 SGHNT, CDR2 YYREEE (reference sequence). CDR3 sequence: CASSLAVASGNNEQFF. CDR3 sequence (DNA): TGTGCCAGCAGCTTGGCCGTCGCTAGCGGAAACAATGAGCAGTTCTTC.

In nucleotides, the CDR3 is TGTGCCAGCAGCTCGGGGGGAGAACAAGAGACCCAGTACTTC. Protein sequence: CASSSGGEQETQYF. This chain uses TRBV7-2 with TRBJ2-5; TRBD2 aligns across 7 bases. The CDR3 contains 14 residues. CDR1 and CDR2 (germline): SGHTA, FQGNSA. After removal of 4 bases from V and 2 bases from J, the junction contained 4 bases not matched to a gene.

V gene TRBV14 combines with J gene TRBJ1-1; a possible D gene is TRBD1 (5 bases). This CDR3 comprises 18 residues. The germline V and J ends were trimmed by 3 bases and 1 base, with 21 bases remaining between them. CDR1 and CDR2 from the germline V gene are SGHDN and FVKESK. The CDR3 sequence is CASSQRTLESFRNTEAFF. DNA for the CDR3: TGTGCCAGCAGCCAGAGGACATTGGAGTCCTTTCGGAACACTGAAGCTTTCTTT.